This T cell receptor beta chain comes out of a study of cytomegalovirus exposure and HLA in healthy donors. Study-level background: A preliminary data release comprised 80 million to 95 million unique TCRs obtained from HLA-typed donors. Most donors, 80% to 90% of a few hundred genotyped, fell in the Caucasian-associated ancestry cluster.

Study-wide results and limits: A missense DCLRE1C variant was associated with V- and J-gene trimming of TCR beta chains in a later analysis, and an independent cohort replicated the association. In terms of immune exposure information, only CMV serostatus was available.

V lost 3 bases and J lost 2, with 14 bases in between. The CDR3 runs to 15 residues. Germline lookup yields CDR1 SGHTA and CDR2 FQGTGA. PCR involved 60 Vbeta and 13 Jbeta primers. Clones were sequenced by immunoSEQ multiplex PCR, and TCRdb holds only the in-frame ones, with some missing. Here the sample spans 100,000 to 150,000 clones, more than 75% being singletons. For this clone: The antigen remains unidentified.

The TCR originated in a woman aged 55-69 years in good health and CMV-seropositive. The specimen was PBMCs. The chain is built from TRBV7-3 and TRBJ2-7; no clear D. CDR3 nucleotides: TGTGCCAGCAGCTTGGCGGCCGGTTCTACCTACGAGCAGTACTTC. Translating gives CASSLAAGSTYEQYF.